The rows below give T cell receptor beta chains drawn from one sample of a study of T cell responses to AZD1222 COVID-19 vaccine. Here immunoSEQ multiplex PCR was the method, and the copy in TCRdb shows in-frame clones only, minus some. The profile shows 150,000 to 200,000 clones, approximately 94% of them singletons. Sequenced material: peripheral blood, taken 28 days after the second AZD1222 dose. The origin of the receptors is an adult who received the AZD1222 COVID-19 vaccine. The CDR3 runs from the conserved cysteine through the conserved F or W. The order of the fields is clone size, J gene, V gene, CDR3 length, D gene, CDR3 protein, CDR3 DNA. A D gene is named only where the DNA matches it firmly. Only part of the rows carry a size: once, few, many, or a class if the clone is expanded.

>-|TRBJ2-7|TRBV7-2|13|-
CASSPRTNYEQYF
TGTGCCAGCAGCCCGAGGACTAACTACGAGCAGTACTTC
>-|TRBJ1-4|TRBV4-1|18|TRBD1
CASSHGITAGQGNEKLFF
TGCGCCAGCAGCCACGGTATCACCGCGGGACAGGGGAACGAAAAACTGTTTTTT
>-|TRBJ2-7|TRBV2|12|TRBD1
CASSGQGHEQYF
TGTGCCAGCAGTGGACAGGGACACGAGCAGTACTTC
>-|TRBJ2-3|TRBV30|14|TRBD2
CARDGGAQADTQYF
TGTGCCCGGGACGGGGGGGCGCAGGCAGATACGCAGTATTTT
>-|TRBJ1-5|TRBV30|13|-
CAWSVQGDQPQHF
TGTGCCTGGAGTGTACAAGGAGACCAGCCCCAGCATTTT
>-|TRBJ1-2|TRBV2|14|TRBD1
CASSEVGQGVGYTF
TGTGCCAGCAGTGAAGTCGGACAGGGGGTTGGCTACACCTTC
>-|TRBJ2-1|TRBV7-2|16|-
CASSPATTGPYNEQFF
TGTGCCAGCAGCCCAGCTACGACGGGCCCCTACAATGAGCAGTTCTTC
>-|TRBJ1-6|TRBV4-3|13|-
CASSQVYGSPLHF
TGCGCCAGCAGCCAAGTCTATGGGTCACCCCTCCACTTT
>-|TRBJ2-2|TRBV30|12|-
CAWSGAAGELFF
TGTGCCTGGAGTGGGGCAGCCGGGGAGCTGTTTTTT
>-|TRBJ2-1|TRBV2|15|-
CASTETRFKYNEQFF
TGTGCCAGCACTGAGACTAGGTTTAAGTACAATGAGCAGTTCTTC
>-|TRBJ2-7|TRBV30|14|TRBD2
CAWSGLAGGYEQYF
TGTGCCTGGAGTGGACTAGCGGGAGGGTACGAGCAGTACTTC
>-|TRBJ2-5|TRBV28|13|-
CASSLAVGGTQYF
TGTGCCAGCAGTTTAGCGGTGGGTGGGACCCAGTACTTC
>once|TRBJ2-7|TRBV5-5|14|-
CASSGTPSSYEQYF
TGTGCCAGCAGCGGAACTCCTAGCTCCTACGAGCAGTACTTC
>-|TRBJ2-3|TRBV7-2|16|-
CASSLGSGLHTDTQYF
TGTGCCAGCAGCTTAGGGAGCGGATTACACACAGATACGCAGTATTTT
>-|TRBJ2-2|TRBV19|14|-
CASSVNGATGELFF
TGTGCCAGTAGCGTGAATGGAGCCACCGGGGAGCTGTTTTTT
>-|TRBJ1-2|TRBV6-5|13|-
CASSYDSNYGYTF
TGTGCCAGCAGTTACGACAGCAACTATGGCTACACCTTC
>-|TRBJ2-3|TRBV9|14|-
CATQWGLRTDTQYF
TGTGCCACCCAATGGGGACTGCGCACAGATACGCAGTATTTT
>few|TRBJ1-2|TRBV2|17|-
CASSSPSPGSANYGYTF
TGTGCCAGCAGTTCCCCCAGTCCAGGGTCGGCTAACTATGGCTACACCTTC
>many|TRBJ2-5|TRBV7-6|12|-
CASSLGPETQYF
TGTGCCAGCAGCTTAGGTCCAGAGACCCAGTACTTC
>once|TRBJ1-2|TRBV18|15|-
CASSPPSGTNYGYTF
TGTGCCAGCTCACCGCCTTCAGGAACTAACTATGGCTACACCTTC
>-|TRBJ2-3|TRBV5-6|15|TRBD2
CASSPTGLATDTQYF
TGTGCCAGCAGCCCGACGGGACTAGCGACAGATACGCAGTATTTT
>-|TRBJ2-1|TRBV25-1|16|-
CASSEPGTDKEYEQFF
TGTGCCAGCAGTGAACCCGGTACGGACAAAGAGTATGAGCAGTTCTTC
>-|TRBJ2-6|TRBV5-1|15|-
CASSFGGSGANVLTF
TGCGCCAGCAGCTTTGGGGGTTCTGGGGCCAACGTCCTGACTTTC
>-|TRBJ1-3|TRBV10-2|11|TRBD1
CASRTGNTIYF
TGCGCCAGCCGGACAGGGAACACCATATATTTT
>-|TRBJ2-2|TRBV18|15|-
CASSVDRGDTGELFF
TGTGCCAGCTCAGTTGATCGTGGGGACACCGGGGAGCTGTTTTTT
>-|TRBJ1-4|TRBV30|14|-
CAWVRWAGGEKLFF
TGTGCCTGGGTTCGTTGGGCAGGCGGCGAAAAACTGTTTTTT
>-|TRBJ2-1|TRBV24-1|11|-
CATSDLREQFF
TGTGCCACCAGTGATTTGAGGGAGCAGTTCTTC
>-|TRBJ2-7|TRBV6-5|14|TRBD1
CASSSRTGVNEQYF
TGTGCCAGCAGTTCCCGGACAGGGGTAAACGAGCAGTACTTC
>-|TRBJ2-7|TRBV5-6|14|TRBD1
CASSFGTGAYEQYF
TGTGCCAGCAGCTTTGGGACAGGGGCTTACGAGCAGTACTTC
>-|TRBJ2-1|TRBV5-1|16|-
CASSFRGQGKDNEQFF
TGCGCCAGCAGCTTTAGAGGGCAGGGCAAGGACAATGAGCAGTTCTTC
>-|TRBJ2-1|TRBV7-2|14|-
CASSLSGSYNEQFF
TGTGCCAGCAGCTTATCCGGGTCCTACAATGAGCAGTTCTTC
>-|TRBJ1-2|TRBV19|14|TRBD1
CASSASQGPYGYTF
TGTGCCAGTAGTGCCTCACAGGGGCCCTATGGCTACACCTTC
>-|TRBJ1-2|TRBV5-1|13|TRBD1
CASSIRQGGGYTF
TGCGCCAGCAGCATCAGACAGGGGGGCGGCTACACCTTC
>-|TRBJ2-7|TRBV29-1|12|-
CSVTNGGYEQYF
TGCAGCGTGACGAACGGGGGCTACGAGCAGTACTTC
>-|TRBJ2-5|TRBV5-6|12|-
CASSLGLETQYF
TGTGCCAGCAGCTTGGGTTTGGAGACCCAGTACTTC
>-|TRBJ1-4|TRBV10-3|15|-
CAISESSGAREKLFF
TGTGCCATCAGTGAGTCATCGGGGGCAAGGGAAAAACTGTTTTTT
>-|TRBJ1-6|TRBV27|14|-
CASTSPLANSPLHF
TGTGCCAGCACCAGCCCCTTGGCTAATTCACCCCTCCACTTT
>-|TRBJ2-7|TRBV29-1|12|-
CSVGWESHEQYF
TGCAGCGTTGGCTGGGAATCCCACGAGCAGTACTTC
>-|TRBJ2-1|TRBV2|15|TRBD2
CASSGLAGALNEQFF
TGTGCCAGCAGTGGACTAGCGGGAGCCCTCAATGAGCAGTTCTTC
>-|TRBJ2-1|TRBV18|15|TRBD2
CASSPTGLENNEQFF
TGTGCCAGCTCACCGACGGGACTAGAAAACAATGAGCAGTTCTTC
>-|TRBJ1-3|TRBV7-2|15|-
CASSPVGGTGNTIYF
TGTGCCAGCAGCCCCGTCGGAGGGACTGGAAACACCATATATTTT
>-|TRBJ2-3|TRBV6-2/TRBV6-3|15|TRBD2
CASSSQREGLDTQYF
TGTGCCAGCAGTTCGCAGCGGGAGGGCCTAGATACGCAGTATTTT
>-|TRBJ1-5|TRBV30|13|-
CAWSTGPNQPQHF
TGTGCCTGGAGTACAGGACCAAATCAGCCCCAGCATTTT
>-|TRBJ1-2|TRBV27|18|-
CASSLGRGANLHLYGYTF
TGTGCCAGCAGTTTAGGAAGAGGGGCTAACCTACATCTCTATGGCTACACCTTC
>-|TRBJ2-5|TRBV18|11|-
CASSLEETQYF
TGTGCCAGCTCACTGGAAGAGACCCAGTACTTC
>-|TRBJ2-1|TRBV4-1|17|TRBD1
CASSQGWDRGLRNEQFF
TGCGCCAGCAGCCAAGGGTGGGACAGGGGTCTCAGGAATGAGCAGTTCTTC
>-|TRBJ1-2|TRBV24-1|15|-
CATSDSGDLAYGYTF
TGTGCCACCAGTGATTCTGGGGACCTCGCTTATGGCTACACCTTC
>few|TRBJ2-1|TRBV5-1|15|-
CASSLVAAGGDEQFF
TGCGCCAGCAGCTTGGTGGCAGCGGGTGGGGATGAGCAGTTCTTC
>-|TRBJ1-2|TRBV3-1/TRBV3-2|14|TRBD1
CASSHRDRGDGYTF
TGTGCCAGCAGCCACCGGGACAGGGGCGATGGCTACACCTTC
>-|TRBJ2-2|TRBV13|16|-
CASSLGRGPNTGELFF
TGTGCCAGCAGCTTAGGGCGGGGACCGAACACCGGGGAGCTGTTTTTT
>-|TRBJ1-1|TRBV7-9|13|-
CASSLVRDTEAFF
TGTGCCAGCAGCTTAGTACGGGACACTGAAGCTTTCTTT
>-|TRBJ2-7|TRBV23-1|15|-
CASSQHEEVNYEQYF
TGCGCCAGCAGTCAACACGAGGAGGTAAACTACGAGCAGTACTTC
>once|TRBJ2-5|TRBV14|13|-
CASSQQHGETQYF
TGTGCCAGCAGCCAGCAGCATGGAGAGACCCAGTACTTC